This T cell receptor (beta chain) was obtained from a study of Ad26.COV2.S vaccination and SARS-CoV-2 variants (dated by TCRdb to 2020 to 2023). Notes on the research overall: Donors in the vaccine arm were drawn from COV1001, a multicentre, randomized, double-blind, placebo-controlled phase I-IIa trial testing Ad26.COV2.S in healthy adults. Ad26.COV2.S was given intramuscularly at 5x10^10 or 1x10^11 viral particles, as a single shot or as two shots 56 days apart. TCRbeta repertoire sequencing served as the tool for gauging how specific and how broad the SARS-CoV-2-reactive T cell receptors were following Ad26.COV2.S vaccination. The TCR-sequenced set comprised about 30 samples: around 20 Ad26.COV2.S vaccine recipients, 5 placebo recipients and 8 SARS-CoV-2 convalescent individuals. Participants in the trial were split at random into five groups of five each, receiving low-dose or high-dose Ad26.COV2.S once or twice, or else placebo on both occasions. Investigators did not know the trial group allocation while performing experiments and assessing outcomes.

The immunoSEQ Assay was the method used to sequence TCRbeta CDR3 regions. After extraction, genomic DNA underwent amplification by bias-controlled multiplex PCR, followed by high-throughput sequencing. The paper's data handling went like this. Collapsing and filtering of sequences were performed to quantify the absolute abundance of each unique TCRbeta CDR3 region. T cell fraction was estimated by normalization of TCRbeta template counts to usable DNA, with usable DNA being measured through amplification of reference genes present in all nucleated cells. Repertoire TCRs were annotated as SARS-CoV-2-specific when V gene, CDR3 amino acid sequence and J gene were exactly matched to a known reactive TCR set. The reference SARS-CoV-2 TCR set came from MIRA and was filtered for enrichment in COVID-19-positive ImmuneCODE repertoires, removing public or cross-reactive TCRs. Using the MIRA antigens, annotated TCRs were further analysed by specific ORF or by position within an ORF. Depth was the summed frequency of annotated unique rearrangements, while breadth was defined as annotated unique rearrangements over total unique productive rearrangements. Two-sided Wilcoxon rank-sum tests were used to compare TCR breadth between groups. TCRdb took over this immuneACCESS table, retaining in-frame rearrangements with V and J assigned. Such tables are incomplete; in checked studies, under half of the missing clones stem from an unresolved V gene, and the remainder is unexplained. V and J calls and clone size are those listed in that table; D and trimming were worked out from the DNA. The sample has fewer than 400,000 clones on record, 70% to 90% of them singletons. The ten largest clones capture 3% to 3.5% of the sample.

The cysteine opens and the phenylalanine closes a CDR3 of 19 amino acids. The entry retains the CDR3 DNA only, 57 bases that are in frame from base 1. CDR1 is given as LNHDA and CDR2 as SQIVND, both from the germline V gene (reference sequence). The V end loses 3 bases and the J end loses 1 base, and a stretch of 24 bases separates them. About this clone itself: Its binding antigen is unknown. No much larger clone is present one base from it, and per-base qualities are unavailable.

This sample's treatment or condition label indicates: some 20 received Ad26.COV2.S at low or high dose, single or two shots; about 5 received placebo; per-sample allocation not given. Repertoires of vaccine and placebo recipients were sequenced from samples taken on day 63 after the first injection. In Cohort 1b, fewer than 30 adults aged 18-55 years were enrolled at a single site in Boston, USA, between 29 July and 7 August 2020. Ad26.COV2.S was a replication-incompetent adenovirus type 26 vector expressing a prefusion-stabilized SARS-CoV-2 spike protein from the original Wuhan strain. The full study reports these points: The authors noted that the TCR breadth and depth analyses may have underestimated total T cell responses. The study lacked the statistical power to compare responses across vaccine doses or regimens. Comparable non-spike TCR breadth was observed between vaccine and placebo recipients, consistent with only spike being contained in the vaccine. Compared with placebo recipients, Ad26.COV2.S recipients showed higher spike-specific TCR breadth (P = 0.0014). After vaccination, spike-specific CD8+ and CD4+ T cell responses were reported to show substantial breadth.

The specimen comprised peripheral blood, sampled in a trial of Ad26.COV2.S vaccine versus placebo. The sequence derives from a person between 18 and 59 years old who received the Ad26.COV2.S COVID-19 vaccine or a placebo. Recombination linked TRBV19 to TRBJ1-1, with the D gene not clear enough to name. The nucleotide sequence is given as TGTGCCAGTAGTATTCGATTTCCAGCCAATGGCCGGGGGAACACTGAAGCTTTCTTT. This is translated as CASSIRFPANGRGNTEAFF.